These 26 T cell receptor beta chains were all obtained from the same sample, sequenced in a study of identical twins. TCRdb passed the 5' RACE reads through MiXCR, listing each CDR3 protein once. The sample includes hundreds of thousands of distinct CDR3 sequences, 7.1% of them seen just once. This sample was shared with a second study, whose subject was yellow fever vaccine responses in identical twins.

The specimen was PBMCs. The receptors here all came from a woman aged 18-35 years in good health.

V and J are TRBV7-3 and TRBJ2-3; 11 bases fit TRBD1. The CDR3 has 18 residues. CDR1 and CDR2 from the germline V gene are SGHTA and FQGTGA. V shed 1 base, J shed 4 bases, and the junction held 10 bases outside the gene matches. The CDR3 DNA reads as TGTGCCAGCAGCTTAATGTCTACCGGGACAGGGGGTGCAGATACGCAGTATTTT. Its translation is CASSLMSTGTGGADTQYF. The full variable domain, in which reference TRBV7-3 and TRBJ2-3 provide the parts outside the CDR3, is GAGVSQTPSNKVTEKGKYVELRCDPISGHTALYWYRQSLGQGPEFLIYFQGTGAADDSGLPNDRFFAVRPEGSVSTLKIQRTERGDSAVYLCASSLMSTGTGGADTQYFGPGTRLTVL.

At least ten counts were recorded for this clonotype. V and J are TRBV24-1 and TRBJ2-7; D remains unclear. The V end was cut by 6 bases, the J end by 2 bases, with 13 bases between. This CDR3 region has 14 residues. Germline V gives CDR1 KGHDR, CDR2 SFDVKD. CDR3 sequence (DNA): TGTGCCACCAGTTCATGGGGTAGACCCTACGAGCAGTACTTC. It yields the protein CATSSWGRPYEQYF.

In this sample, this clonotype turned up many times. This rearrangement joins TRBV24-1 to TRBJ2-7; the D gene is possibly TRBD2 (5 bases). Trimming left V 3 bases short and J 0 bases short, with 8 bases between. This CDR3 spans 14 amino acids. CDR1 and CDR2 from the germline V gene are KGHDR and SFDVKD. The CDR3 is CATSDRRDSYEQYF. CDR3 DNA: TGTGCCACCAGTGATCGACGGGACTCCTACGAGCAGTACTTC.

This clonotype appeared a few times. The CDR3 DNA reads TGTGCCAGCAGCACGACCGAGACCTATGGCTACACCTTC. Amino acid sequence: CASSTTETYGYTF. The chain links TRBV6-1 to TRBJ1-2; D not certain. V was cut by 6 bases and J by 4 bases, with 12 bases left in between. The CDR3 runs to 13 residues. Per germline, CDR1 MNHNS and CDR2 SASEGT.

This clonotype showed up many times. This sequence joins TRBV15 and TRBJ2-7, with D possibly TRBD2 on 7 matching bases. The CDR3 runs 15 residues. Germline V gene sequence: CDR1 LNHNV, CDR2 YYDKDF (reference sequence). Trimming removed 0 bases at V and 5 bases at J, with 14 bases between. The CDR3 here is CATSREGGGFHEQYF. Written as DNA, the CDR3 is TGTGCCACCAGCAGAGAAGGGGGGGGTTTCCACGAGCAGTACTTC. Filled out from reference TRBV15 and TRBJ2-7, the complete variable domain reads DAMVIQNPRYQVTQFGKPVTLSCSQTLNHNVMYWYQQKSSQAPKLLFHYYDKDFNNEADTPDNFQSRRPNTSFCFLDIRSPGLGDTAMYLCATSREGGGFHEQYFGPGTRLTVT.

The chain employs TRBV20-1 and TRBJ1-1, with TRBD1 matching over 8 bases. Per the germline V gene, CDR1 is DFQATT and CDR2 is SNEGSKA (reference sequence). The trim removed 5 bases at V and 5 bases at J, leaving 10 bases unmatched. This CDR3 has 14 amino acids. The CDR3 DNA sequence: TGCAGTGCTCGCCAGACAGGGGAGGGGACTGAAGCTTTCTTT. This gives the protein CSARQTGEGTEAFF.

The chain is built from TRBV4-1 and TRBJ2-3; 7 bases line up with TRBD2. Trimming at V came to 0 bases and at J to 0 bases, leaving 6 bases not matched to a gene. The length of the CDR3 is 17 residues. Germline loops: CDR1 MGHRA, CDR2 YSYEKL. CDR3 in amino acids: CASSQEGSGTSTDTQYF. The DNA of the CDR3 is TGCGCCAGCAGCCAAGAGGGGAGCGGGACTAGCACAGATACGCAGTATTTT.

The J gene is TRBJ1-2, the V gene TRBV3-1, with D perhaps TRBD1 (6 bases). Germline V lookup: CDR1 LGHDT, CDR2 YNNKEL (reference sequence). This CDR3 region has 16 residues. Trimming cost V 0 bases and J 8 bases, with 19 bases left between them. The DNA for the CDR3 is TGTGCCAGCAGCCAAGAACCAGGGGACGTAGGCGACGGCTACACCTTC. Residues: CASSQEPGDVGDGYTF.

This clonotype was picked up many times. This sequence joins TRBV19 and TRBJ1-5; D possibly corresponds to TRBD1 (5 bases). The CDR3 runs to 14 residues. Germline V gene data show CDR1 as LNHDA and CDR2 as SQIVND (reference sequence). Trimming took 3 bases from V and 2 from J, leaving 8 bases between them. The CDR3 DNA reads as TGTGCCAGTAGTATGCGGGGGGGCAATCAGCCCCAGCATTTT. Protein product: CASSMRGGNQPQHF.

This clonotype was recorded a few times. The chain is built from TRBV12-3 or TRBV12-4 and TRBJ2-1; no definite D call. The CDR3 sequence is 13 residues long. The germline V and J ends were trimmed by 5 bases and 7 bases, with 12 bases remaining between them. The CDR3 nucleotides are TGTGCCAGCAGTCCGGGTAGCTGGAATGAGCAGTTCTTC. Its protein product is CASSPGSWNEQFF.

This clonotype came up many times. The CDR3 coding sequence is TGTGCCAGCAGTTCCCCCCCCTCCCTAGGAGGAACAGATACGCAGTATTTT. This codes for CASSSPPSLGGTDTQYF. This chain connects TRBV28 to TRBJ2-3, with a weak D call TRBD2 (5 bases). Trimming removed 4 bases at V and 3 bases at J, with 20 bases between. The CDR3 spans 17 residues. CDR1 and CDR2 from the germline V gene are MDHEN and SYDVKM.

The CDR3 reads CASRNFRDRGLTEAFF. The DNA for the CDR3 is TGTGCCAGCAGAAATTTCCGGGACAGGGGGCTAACTGAAGCTTTCTTT. The chain uses TRBV5-6 and TRBJ1-1; 12 positions agree with TRBD1. The CDR3 totals 16 residues. Germline V CDR1 and CDR2: SGHDT, YYEEEE. V lost 5 bases to trimming and J lost 5 bases; unmatched junction nucleotides: 10. Complete variable domain (other parts from reference TRBV5-6 and TRBJ1-1): DAGVTQSPTHLIKTRGQQVTLRCSPKSGHDTVSWYQQALGQGPQFIFQYYEEEERQRGNFPDRFSGHQFPNYSSELNVNALLLGDSALYLCASRNFRDRGLTEAFFGQGTRLTVV.

This sequence joins TRBV20-1 and TRBJ2-1, with 11 bases that match TRBD2. CDR1 is DFQATT and CDR2 is SNEGSKA in the germline V gene (reference sequence). The CDR3 has 15 amino acids. J was trimmed by 4 bases and V by 2 bases; bases with no gene match: 4. The DNA of the CDR3 is TGCAGTGCTAGAACTACTAGCGGGGGTTACAATGAGCAGTTCTTC. It specifies CSARTTSGGYNEQFF.

This clonotype was counted many times. The chain has TRBV28 and TRBJ1-5, with 7 bases identical to TRBD1. The CDR3 sequence is 17 residues long. CDR1 is MDHEN, CDR2 SYDVKM, per germline. The V segment lost 11 bases and the J segment 0 bases; nucleotides outside the gene matches: 16. DNA of the CDR3: TGTGCCGAGTATTCTAGGACAGGTTTTTATAGCAATCAGCCCCAGCATTTT. Its translation is CAEYSRTGFYSNQPQHF.

This CDR3 reads CAISIGQNTGELFF. The CDR3, as DNA: TGTGCCATCAGTATCGGGCAGAACACCGGGGAGCTGTTTTTT. The chain carries TRBV10-3 and TRBJ2-2; D unresolved. CDR3 length: 14 residues. V was clipped by 5 bases and J by 1 base, with 8 bases between them. Germline V lookup: CDR1 ENHRY, CDR2 SYGVKD.

This clonotype has at least ten counts. The chain is built from TRBV5-1 and TRBJ1-1; no firm D call. Germline lookup yields CDR1 SGHRS and CDR2 YFSETQ. V was trimmed by 5 bases and J by 2 bases, leaving 10 bases between them. The CDR3 has 13 residues. The CDR3 protein is CASRKDSNTEAFF. DNA for the CDR3: TGCGCCAGCAGAAAAGATTCCAACACTGAAGCTTTCTTT. Supplemented by reference TRBV5-1 and TRBJ1-1, the full variable domain reads KAGVTQTPRYLIKTRGQQVTLSCSPISGHRSVSWYQQTPGQGLQFLFEYFSETQRNKGNFPGRFSGRQFSNSRSEMNVSTLELGDSALYLCASRKDSNTEAFFGQGTRLTVV.

In this sample, this clonotype turned up many times. The genes are TRBV20-1 and TRBJ2-3; 13 bases fit TRBD2. Germline V lookup: CDR1 DFQATT, CDR2 SNEGSKA (reference sequence). Trimming at V came to 2 bases and at J to 4 bases, leaving 6 bases not matched to a gene. The CDR3 has 16 residues. The CDR3 here is CSARFTSGGAPDTQYF. The CDR3 DNA is TGCAGTGCTAGATTTACTAGCGGGGGGGCCCCAGATACGCAGTATTTT.

The gene calls are TRBV3-1 and TRBJ2-7; D may be TRBD1 (5 bases). Trimming took 5 bases from V and 2 from J, leaving 13 bases between them. The CDR3 is made up of 14 amino acids. Germline V gene data show CDR1 as LGHDT and CDR2 as YNNKEL (reference sequence). CDR3 amino acids: CASSYGQGPYEQYF. CDR3 sequence (DNA): TGTGCCAGCAGCTACGGGCAGGGTCCCTACGAGCAGTACTTC.

V gene TRBV28 combines with J gene TRBJ1-6, with D perhaps TRBD1 (6 bases). V dropped 5 bases and J dropped 16 bases, with 24 bases sitting between them. The length of the CDR3 is 15 residues. Germline CDR1 and CDR2: MDHEN and SYDVKM. The CDR3, as DNA: TGTGCCAGCAGTACCTCCCAACCCGGGACAATTTTTCTCCACTTT. Amino acids: CASSTSQPGTIFLHF. Full variable domain (rest looked up from reference TRBV28 and TRBJ1-6): DVKVTQSSRYLVKRTGEKVFLECVQDMDHENMFWYRQDPGLGLRLIYFSYDVKMKEKGDIPEGYSVSREKKERFSLILESASTNQTSMYLCASSTSQPGTIFLHFGNGTRLTVT.

In its sample, this clonotype was seen a few times. This chain connects TRBV5-5 to TRBJ2-1; 7 nucleotides match TRBD2. V gave up 7 bases and J gave up 8 bases; unmatched junction bases: 15. Germline V CDR1 and CDR2: SGHKS, YYEKEE (reference sequence). This CDR3 has 15 amino acids. The CDR3 region has the DNA TGTGCCAGCCTCCCGACGGGGACTATCCTTTATGAGCAGTTCTTC. Amino acid sequence: CASLPTGTILYEQFF.

The gene calls are TRBV7-6 and TRBJ2-1; D gene uncertain. Germline lookup yields CDR1 SGHVS and CDR2 FNYEAQ. The CDR3 has 16 amino acids. Trimming left V 3 bases short and J 5 bases short, with 17 bases between. CDR3 protein: CASSFVLSAGDNEQFF. The CDR3 DNA sequence: TGTGCCAGCAGCTTTGTCCTATCGGCAGGCGACAATGAGCAGTTCTTC.

This clonotype has only a few counts. The chain uses TRBV6-5 and TRBJ2-5; the D gene is possibly TRBD1 (6 bases). Between the trimmed V and J ends, which lost 2 bases and 2 bases, there was a span of 12 bases. Germline V gene lookup returns CDR1 MNHEY and CDR2 SVGAGI. CDR3 length equals 15 residues. The CDR3 nucleotides read TGTGCCAGCAGTTACCGTGTGAGGGGGCAAGAGACCCAGTACTTC. As protein: CASSYRVRGQETQYF.

The chain is built from TRBV5-1 and TRBJ2-2, with D tentatively TRBD1 (5 bases). Germline V gene data show CDR1 as SGHRS and CDR2 as YFSETQ. Trimming shortened V by 0 bases and J by 4 bases, and 13 bases separated the two germline ends. The CDR3 covers 16 residues. CDR3 residues: CASSLAPGLGTGELFF. DNA of the CDR3: TGCGCCAGCAGCTTGGCCCCAGGGTTGGGCACCGGGGAGCTGTTTTTT.

This clonotype has a handful of counts. The chain has TRBV6-5 and TRBJ2-7; D remains unclear. CDR3 length: 15 residues. Trimming shortened V by 0 bases and J by 1 base, and 10 bases separated the two germline ends. The germline V gene encodes CDR1 MNHEY and CDR2 SVGAGI. The CDR3 coding sequence is TGTGCCAGCAGTTACTCCCGAACAACTTCCTACGAGCAGTACTTC. Translating gives CASSYSRTTSYEQYF.

This clonotype was seen only a few times. J is TRBJ1-5 and V is TRBV29-1; D gene ambiguous. Trimming shortened V by 4 bases and J by 0 bases, and 7 bases separated the two germline ends. Germline CDR1 and CDR2: SQVTM and ANQGSEA. There are 13 residues in the CDR3. This chain's CDR3 is CSVAHGSNQPQHF. The CDR3 DNA reads as TGCAGCGTTGCCCACGGTAGCAATCAGCCCCAGCATTTT.

In this sample, this clonotype turned up a few times. The CDR3 here is CASSTWTASTDTQYF. The CDR3 DNA is TGTGCCAGCAGCACTTGGACAGCTAGCACAGATACGCAGTATTTT. The chain joins TRBV9 to TRBJ2-3; TRBD1 might be the D (6 bases). This CDR3 is 15 amino acids long. V lost 4 bases to trimming and J lost 0 bases, with 12 bases between them. Germline CDR1 is SGDLS and CDR2 is YYNGEE.